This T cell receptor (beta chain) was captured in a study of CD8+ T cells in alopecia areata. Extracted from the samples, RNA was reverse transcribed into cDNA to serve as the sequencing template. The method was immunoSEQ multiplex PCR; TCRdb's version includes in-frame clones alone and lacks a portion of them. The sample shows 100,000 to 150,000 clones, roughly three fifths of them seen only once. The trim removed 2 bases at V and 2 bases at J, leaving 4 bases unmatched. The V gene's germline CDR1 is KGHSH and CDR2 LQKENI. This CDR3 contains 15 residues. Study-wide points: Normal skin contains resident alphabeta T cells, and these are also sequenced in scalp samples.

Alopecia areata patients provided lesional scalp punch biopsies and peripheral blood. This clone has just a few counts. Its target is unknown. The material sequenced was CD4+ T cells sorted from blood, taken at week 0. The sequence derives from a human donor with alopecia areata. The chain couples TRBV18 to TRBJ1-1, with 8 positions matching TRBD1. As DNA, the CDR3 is TGTGCCAGCTCACCAGCGACAGGGGATAACACTGAAGCTTTCTTT. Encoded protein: CASSPATGDNTEAFF.